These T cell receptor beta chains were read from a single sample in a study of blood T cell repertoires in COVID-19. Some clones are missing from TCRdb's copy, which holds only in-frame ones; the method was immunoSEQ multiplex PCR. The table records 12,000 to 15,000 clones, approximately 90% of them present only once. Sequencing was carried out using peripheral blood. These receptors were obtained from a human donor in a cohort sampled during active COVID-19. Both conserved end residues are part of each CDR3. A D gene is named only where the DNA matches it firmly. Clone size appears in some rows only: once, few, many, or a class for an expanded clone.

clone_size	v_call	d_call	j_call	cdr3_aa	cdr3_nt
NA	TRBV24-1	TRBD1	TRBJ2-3	CATSDPRTGTSTDTQYF	TGTGCCACCAGTGATCCCCGGACAGGAACTAGCACAGATACGCAGTATTTT
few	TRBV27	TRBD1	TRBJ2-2	CASSPHRGLGTGELFF	TGTGCCAGCAGTCCGCACAGGGGGCTTGGTACCGGGGAGCTGTTTTTT
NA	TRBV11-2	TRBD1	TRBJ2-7	CASSLVFDRVAEQYF	TGTGCCAGCAGCTTAGTATTTGACAGGGTGGCCGAGCAGTACTTC
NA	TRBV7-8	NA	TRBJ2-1	CASSLVASYNEQFF	TGTGCCAGCAGCTTAGTAGCGAGCTACAATGAGCAGTTCTTC
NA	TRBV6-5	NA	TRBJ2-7	CASSSLVVEGYEQYF	TGTGCCAGCAGTTCCCTCGTGGTAGAGGGCTACGAGCAGTACTTC
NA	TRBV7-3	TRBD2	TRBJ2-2	CASSLIAGGNTGELFF	TGTGCCAGCAGCCTCATAGCGGGGGGAAACACCGGGGAGCTGTTTTTT
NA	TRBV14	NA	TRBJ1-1	CASSQLRDTPDTEAFF	TGTGCCAGCAGCCAATTACGCGACACTCCCGACACTGAAGCTTTCTTT
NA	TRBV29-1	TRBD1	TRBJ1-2	CSALPGQNYGYTF	TGCAGCGCCCTACCGGGACAGAACTATGGCTACACCTTC
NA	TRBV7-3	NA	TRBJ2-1	CASSLDGGEQFF	TGTGCCAGCAGCTTAGACGGCGGAGAGCAGTTCTTC
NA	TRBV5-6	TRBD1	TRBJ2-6	CASSLGLGGQDSGANVLTF	TGTGCCAGCAGTTTGGGGCTCGGGGGACAGGATTCTGGGGCCAACGTCCTGACTTTC
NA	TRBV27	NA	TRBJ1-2	CASSREAAALRYGYTF	TGTGCCAGCAGCCGCGAGGCGGCAGCTTTACGCTATGGCTACACCTTC
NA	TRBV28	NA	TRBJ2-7	CASMDSLNEQYF	TGTGCCAGCATGGACTCCCTGAACGAGCAGTACTTC
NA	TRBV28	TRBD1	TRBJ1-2	CASSFPGTGEWYENGYTF	TGTGCCAGCAGTTTCCCCGGGACAGGGGAATGGTATGAAAATGGCTACACCTTC
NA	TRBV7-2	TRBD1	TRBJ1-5	CASSRTAGTGDQPQHF	TGTGCCAGCAGCCGCACCGCCGGGACAGGGGACCAGCCCCAGCATTTT
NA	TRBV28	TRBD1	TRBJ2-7	CASSYPTGTGSYEQYF	TGTGCCAGCAGCTACCCCACTGGGACAGGGTCCTACGAGCAGTACTTC
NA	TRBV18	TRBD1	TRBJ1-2	CASSHRDRIKVYGYTF	TGTGCCAGCTCACACCGGGACAGGATAAAGGTTTATGGCTACACCTTC
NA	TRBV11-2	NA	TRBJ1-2	CASSLGSGANYGYTF	TGTGCCAGCAGCTTAGGTAGTGGGGCGAACTATGGCTACACCTTC
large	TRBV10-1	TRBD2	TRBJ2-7	CASSSSGGAEEQYF	TGCGCCAGCAGCTCTAGCGGGGGGGCAGAGGAGCAGTACTTC
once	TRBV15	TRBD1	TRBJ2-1	CATSRDGGQGVRQFF	TGTGCCACCAGCAGAGATGGCGGACAGGGTGTAAGGCAGTTCTTC
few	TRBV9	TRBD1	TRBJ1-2	CASSAGDSHYGYTF	TGTGCCAGCAGCGCAGGGGACAGCCACTATGGCTACACCTTC
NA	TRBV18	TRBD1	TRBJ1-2	CASSPPEGQAIYGYTF	TGTGCCAGCTCACCACCCGAAGGACAGGCCATCTATGGCTACACCTTC
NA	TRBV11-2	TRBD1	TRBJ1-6	CASSLDRGLDSPLHF	TGTGCCAGCAGCTTGGACAGGGGGTTGGATTCACCCCTCCACTTT
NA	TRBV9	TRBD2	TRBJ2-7	CASSVSTSGRGGASYEQYF	TGTGCCAGCAGCGTTTCGACTAGCGGGAGAGGAGGGGCCTCATACGAGCAGTACTTC
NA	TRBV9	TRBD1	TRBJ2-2	CASSIGQGMDAGELFF	TGTGCCAGCAGCATAGGACAGGGTATGGACGCCGGGGAGCTGTTTTTT
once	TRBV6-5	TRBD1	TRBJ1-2	CASMKDRGPIYGYTF	TGTGCCAGCATGAAGGACAGGGGGCCGATCTATGGCTACACCTTC
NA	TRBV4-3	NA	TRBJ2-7	CASSPDFSDEQYF	TGCGCCAGCAGCCCGGACTTTTCCGACGAGCAGTACTTC
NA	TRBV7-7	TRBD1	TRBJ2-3	CASSSGQGPQYTQYF	TGTGCCAGCAGCTCCGGACAGGGACCTCAATATACGCAGTATTTT
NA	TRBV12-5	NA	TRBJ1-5	CASGLAGEIYQPQHF	TGTGCTAGTGGTTTGGCAGGGGAGATCTATCAGCCCCAGCATTTT
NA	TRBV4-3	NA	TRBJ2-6	CASSLTVEANVLTF	TGCGCCAGCAGCTTAACAGTGGAAGCCAACGTCCTGACTTTC
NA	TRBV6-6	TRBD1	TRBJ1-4	CASSYSRTGGNEKLFF	TGTGCCAGCAGTTACTCGCGGACAGGGGGAAATGAAAAACTGTTTTTT
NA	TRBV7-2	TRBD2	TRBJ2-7	CASSPGRANYEQYF	TGTGCCAGCAGCCCAGGGAGGGCCAACTACGAGCAGTACTTC
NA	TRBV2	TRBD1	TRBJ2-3	CASTGTAFSSLDTQYF	TGTGCCAGCACCGGGACAGCTTTTTCGTCGTTGGATACGCAGTATTTT
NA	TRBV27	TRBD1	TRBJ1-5	CASSLKGTGGTAGNQPQHF	TGTGCCAGCAGTTTAAAAGGGACAGGGGGCACGGCTGGCAATCAGCCCCAGCATTTT
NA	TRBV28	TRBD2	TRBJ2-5	CASSLRGGGETQYF	TGTGCCAGCAGTTTACGCGGGGGTGGGGAGACCCAGTACTTC
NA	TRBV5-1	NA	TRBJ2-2	CASTDGGELFF	TGCGCCAGCACCGACGGGGGGGAGCTGTTTTTT
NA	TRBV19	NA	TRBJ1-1	CASSPRGGTEAFF	TGTGCCAGTAGTCCCCGCGGGGGCACTGAAGCTTTCTTT
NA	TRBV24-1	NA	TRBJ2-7	CATSGQRPAGSYEQYF	TGTGCCACCAGTGGTCAGCGGCCAGCGGGCTCCTACGAGCAGTACTTC
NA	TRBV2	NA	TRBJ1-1	CASSVRRPEVAFF	TGTGCCAGCAGTGTGAGACGCCCGGAGGTAGCTTTCTTT
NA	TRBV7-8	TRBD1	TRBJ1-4	CASSPSAGQGGEKLFF	TGTGCCAGCAGCCCGAGTGCGGGACAGGGAGGTGAAAAACTGTTTTTT
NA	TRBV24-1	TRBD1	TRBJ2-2	CATSGGQGHTGELFF	TGTGCCACCAGTGGAGGACAGGGGCACACCGGGGAGCTGTTTTTT
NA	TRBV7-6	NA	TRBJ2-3	CASSHRDTPGTDTQYF	TGTGCCAGCAGCCACCGGGACACCCCGGGCACAGATACGCAGTATTTT